The 17 T cell receptor beta chains reported below all come from one sample, sequenced in a study of blood T cell repertoires in COVID-19. Clones were read by immunoSEQ multiplex PCR, and TCRdb kept only the in-frame ones, dropping some. The sample holds some 110,000 clones, more than 80% seen once. Sequenced material: peripheral blood. The source of these receptors is a woman older than 75 with COVID-19, enrolled during active disease.

This sequence joins TRBV5-4 and TRBJ2-3, with D possibly TRBD2 on 5 matching bases. Germline CDR1 reads SGHNT; CDR2 reads YYREEE (reference sequence). The CDR3 has 17 residues. V was pared by 2 bases and J by 3 bases, with 19 bases between. Written as DNA, the CDR3 is TGTGCCAGCAGCTTTGATAAGCCCGGGTCGGGGACAGATACGCAGTATTTT. Protein: CASSFDKPGSGTDTQYF.

The chain has TRBV5-1 and TRBJ2-7, with 7 bases lining up with TRBD2. This CDR3 region has 14 residues. V gave up 4 bases and J gave up 4 bases; unmatched junction bases: 8. CDR1 and CDR2 from the germline V gene are SGHRS and YFSETQ. The DNA of the CDR3 is TGCGCCAGCAGCCCGGGTGGGGGGGGATACGAGCAGTACTTC. Translation: CASSPGGGGYEQYF.

This chain joins TRBV19 and TRBJ1-1; 9 nucleotides match TRBD1. Losses at the gene ends were 6 bases for V and 7 bases for J; bases not matched to a gene: 6. This CDR3 has 13 amino acids. CDR1 and CDR2 (germline): LNHDA, SQIVND (reference sequence). The CDR3 sequence: CASSDRGRIEAFF. The CDR3 DNA follows: TGTGCCAGTAGCGACAGGGGGAGGATTGAAGCTTTCTTT. The entire variable domain, with the rest obtained from reference TRBV19 and TRBJ1-1, is as follows: DGGITQSPKYLFRKEGQNVTLSCEQNLNHDAMYWYRQDPGQGLRLIYYSQIVNDFQKGDIAEGYSVSREKKESFPLTVTSAQKNPTAFYLCASSDRGRIEAFFGQGTRLTVV.

The chain couples TRBV28 to TRBJ1-5; 8 positions match TRBD1. Losses at the gene ends were 3 bases for V and 4 bases for J; bases not matched to a gene: 2. The CDR3 contains 14 residues. The germline V gene has CDR1 MDHEN and CDR2 SYDVKM. This chain's CDR3 is CASSFGQGNQPQHF. The CDR3 DNA is TGTGCCAGCAGTTTCGGACAGGGTAATCAGCCCCAGCATTTT.

This rearrangement joins TRBV28 to TRBJ1-1, with TRBD1 matching over 7 bases. The CDR3 covers 15 residues. Germline CDR1 MDHEN, CDR2 SYDVKM. Trimming took 4 bases from V and 10 from J; bases not matched to a gene: 15. CDR3 in DNA: TGTGCCAGCAGTTCCTCAAGCATACAGGGGCCATCAGCTTTCTTT. This encodes CASSSSSIQGPSAFF.

The chain combines TRBV28 with TRBJ1-1, with D maybe TRBD1 (5 bases). Germline V gene data show CDR1 as MDHEN and CDR2 as SYDVKM. The CDR3 loop spans 12 amino acids. Trimming pared 6 bases from V and 7 bases from J, leaving 12 bases between. CDR3 nucleotide sequence: TGTGCCAGCAGCCCTCAGGGAATTGAAGCTTTCTTT. Translating it yields CASSPQGIEAFF.

Only one count was recorded for this clone. J is TRBJ2-3 and V is TRBV24-1, with D perhaps TRBD1 (7 bases). This CDR3 has 17 amino acids. V was cut by 3 bases and J by 3 bases, with 18 bases left in between. Germline V gene sequence: CDR1 KGHDR, CDR2 SFDVKD. In DNA form, the CDR3 reads TGTGCCACCAGTGATACAACAGGGACAGCGGGTACAGATACGCAGTATTTT. Translating it yields CATSDTTGTAGTDTQYF.

This clone was seen only a few times. Mismatch with germline at one junction end may stem from a read error. The chain employs TRBV19 and TRBJ1-5; 9 nucleotides line up with TRBD1. From germline, CDR1 is LNHDA and CDR2 SQIVND (reference sequence). CDR3 length equals 13 residues. The CDR3 DNA reads as TGTGCCACCCGGGACAGGGAAAATCGGCCCCAGCATTTT. Translated, it gives CATRDRENRPQHF.

Only one count was recorded for this clone. V is TRBV9 and J is TRBJ1-2; 8 bases line up with TRBD1. With V trimmed by 3 bases and J by 4 bases, 5 bases remained unmatched. The CDR3 is 14 residues long. Looked up from germline, CDR1 is SGDLS and CDR2 is YYNGEE. The CDR3 region has the DNA TGTGCCAGCAGCGCAGGACAGGGCTTCTATGGCTACACCTTC. This sequence encodes CASSAGQGFYGYTF.

This rearrangement joins TRBV5-1 to TRBJ1-1; D uncertain. This CDR3 is built from 12 residues. CDR1 SGHRS and CDR2 YFSETQ come from the germline V gene. V shed 2 bases and J shed 4 bases, with 6 bases lying between them. The CDR3 here is CASSFSSTEAFF. For the CDR3, the DNA is TGCGCCAGCAGCTTTTCATCCACTGAAGCTTTCTTT. Drawing the rest from reference TRBV5-1 and TRBJ1-1, the complete variable domain is KAGVTQTPRYLIKTRGQQVTLSCSPISGHRSVSWYQQTPGQGLQFLFEYFSETQRNKGNFPGRFSGRQFSNSRSEMNVSTLELGDSALYLCASSFSSTEAFFGQGTRLTVV.

V usage is TRBV3-1 (or the pseudogene TRBV3-2) and J usage is TRBJ2-2; 11 bases fit TRBD1. This CDR3 region has 18 residues. The ends lost 0 bases at V and 2 bases at J; junction bases unmatched: 5. Germline V CDR1 and CDR2: LGHDT, YNNKEL (reference sequence). CDR3 DNA sequence: TGTGCCAGCAGCCAAGAGTTTAGGACAGGGGGCAACACCGGGGAGCTGTTTTTT. This translates into CASSQEFRTGGNTGELFF.

This clone was counted once. This rearrangement joins TRBV7-9 to TRBJ2-1; 8 positions agree with TRBD2. The V gene end was trimmed by 5 bases and the J gene end by 4 bases; junction bases not matched to a gene: 7. The CDR3 sequence is 15 residues long. Per germline, CDR1 SEHNR and CDR2 FQNEAQ (reference sequence). As DNA, the CDR3 is TGTGCCAGCAGCCCCCTCGGGACTAGATACAATGAGCAGTTCTTC. Translation gives CASSPLGTRYNEQFF.

CDR3 in DNA: TGTGCCAGCAGTCCTCTGGGTGGCGGGCAAGAGACCCAGTACTTC. Protein product: CASSPLGGGQETQYF. This chain connects TRBV9 to TRBJ2-5; the D gene is possibly TRBD2 (5 bases). The V end lost 5 bases, the J end lost 2 bases, and 16 bases lay between the germline ends. There are 15 residues in the CDR3. Germline values: CDR1 SGDLS, CDR2 YYNGEE.

The chain is built from TRBV11-2 and TRBJ1-6; D perhaps matches TRBD1 (5 bases). This CDR3 is built from 17 residues. Germline V lookup: CDR1 SGHAT, CDR2 FQNNGV. V was cut by 4 bases and J by 4 bases, with 17 bases left in between. CDR3 sequence (DNA): TGTGCCAGCAGCTCGCAGGGTCTTCAAGGTTATAATTCACCCCTCCACTTT. This encodes CASSSQGLQGYNSPLHF.

The rearrangement joins TRBV4-2 to TRBJ2-1, with D possibly TRBD2 on 6 matching bases. The CDR3 spans 17 residues. Trimming removed 1 base from V and 1 base from J, with 14 bases in between. The germline CDR1 and CDR2 sequences are LGHNA and YNFKEQ. The CDR3 nucleotides are TGTGCCAGCAGCCAAGGGGGTGGCGGGGCTTCCTACAATGAGCAGTTCTTC. It is translated as CASSQGGGGASYNEQFF.

The genes are TRBV12-3 or TRBV12-4 and TRBJ2-3; tentative D call: TRBD1 (6 bases). V was trimmed by 5 bases and J by 10 bases, leaving 16 bases between them. CDR3 size: 13 residues. The CDR3 sequence: CASSPGTPFPQYF. The CDR3 nucleotides are TGTGCCAGCAGTCCCGGGACACCCTTCCCGCAGTATTTT.

This chain links TRBV2 with TRBJ2-5; 12 nucleotides align to TRBD2. CDR3 length equals 14 residues. Germline loops: CDR1 SNHLY, CDR2 FYNNEI. The ends lost 7 bases at V and 5 bases at J; junction bases unmatched: 5. CDR3 region: CASKRLAGVETQYF. The CDR3 nucleotides are TGTGCCAGCAAGAGACTAGCGGGAGTTGAGACCCAGTACTTC.